Listed below are T cell receptor beta chains from one sample, sequenced in a study of blood T cell repertoires in COVID-19. The data were produced by immunoSEQ multiplex PCR, yet TCRdb's version contains in-frame clones alone and is incomplete. This repertoire shows tens of thousands of clones, roughly 82% found once; its top ten account for around 8%. The sample was peripheral blood. These receptors were collected from a human donor in a cohort sampled during active COVID-19. Both conserved end residues are part of each CDR3. A D gene is named only where the DNA matches it firmly. Some rows have no size entry. The others give once, few or many, or a class for an expanded clone.

J gene	clone size	D gene	V gene	CDR3 protein	CDR3 DNA
TRBJ1-1	NA	NA	TRBV25-1	CAAGAGGLGAFF	TGTGCCGCAGGGGCGGGCGGATTGGGAGCTTTCTTT
TRBJ2-1	NA	NA	TRBV4-3	CASSQDRIGGRNEQFF	TGCGCCAGCAGCCAAGATCGAATAGGCGGGCGGAATGAGCAGTTCTTC
TRBJ2-5	few	TRBD2	TRBV7-2	CASRPSGTETQYF	TGTGCCAGCAGACCAAGCGGGACAGAGACCCAGTACTTC
TRBJ2-5	NA	TRBD1	TRBV30	CAWSHDRGRSETQYF	TGTGCCTGGAGCCATGACAGGGGGCGCTCAGAGACCCAGTACTTC
TRBJ2-1	NA	NA	TRBV2	CASSEQQGNEQFF	TGTGCCAGCAGTGAACAGCAGGGGAATGAGCAGTTCTTC
TRBJ1-2	NA	NA	TRBV7-8	CASSFTRGSYGYTF	TGTGCCAGCAGCTTTACCAGGGGTTCCTATGGCTACACCTTC
TRBJ1-2	NA	NA	TRBV3-1/TRBV3-2	CASSPQGYYGYTF	TGTGCCAGCAGCCCCCAGGGTTACTATGGCTACACCTTC
TRBJ1-1	NA	TRBD1	TRBV7-8	CASSVRDRGQSTEAFF	TGTGCCAGCAGCGTCCGGGACAGGGGGCAGAGCACTGAAGCTTTCTTT
TRBJ2-7	NA	TRBD1	TRBV12-3/TRBV12-4	CASRRTGDEQYF	TGTGCCAGCAGACGGACAGGGGACGAGCAGTACTTC
TRBJ2-1	NA	TRBD2	TRBV5-4	CASSLAGAGAYNEQFF	TGTGCCAGCAGCTTGGCTGGGGCGGGAGCCTACAATGAGCAGTTCTTC
TRBJ2-7	NA	TRBD1	TRBV28	CASSPTPGTGSYEQYF	TGTGCCAGCAGTCCCACACCCGGGACAGGGAGCTACGAGCAGTACTTC
TRBJ1-2	NA	TRBD1	TRBV30	CAWTGTGALYGYTF	TGTGCCTGGACAGGGACAGGAGCCCTCTATGGCTACACCTTC
TRBJ1-2	NA	TRBD1	TRBV7-8	CASSARTGHGYTF	TGTGCCAGCAGCGCGAGGACAGGTCATGGCTACACCTTC
TRBJ2-6	NA	TRBD1	TRBV28	CASSSRTGSSGANVLTF	TGTGCCAGCAGTTCGCGGACAGGGAGCTCTGGGGCCAACGTCCTGACTTTC
TRBJ2-2	NA	TRBD1	TRBV24-1	CATSAGQGSAGELFF	TGTGCCACCAGTGCGGGACAGGGTTCAGCCGGGGAGCTGTTTTTT
TRBJ1-3	once	NA	TRBV9	CASSSRPGSSSGNTIYF	TGTGCCAGCAGCTCCCGGCCGGGGAGTAGCTCTGGAAACACCATATATTTT
TRBJ2-2	NA	TRBD2	TRBV19	CASSGLAVGELFF	TGTGCCAGTAGCGGACTAGCGGTCGGGGAGCTGTTTTTT
TRBJ1-4	once	NA	TRBV28	CASSRPGGSGEKLFF	TGTGCCAGCAGTCGACCGGGGGGGTCTGGTGAAAAACTGTTTTTT
TRBJ1-2	NA	TRBD1	TRBV19	CASTQGGILGYGYTF	TGTGCCAGTACCCAAGGGGGCATTTTGGGCTATGGCTACACCTTC
TRBJ1-1	NA	NA	TRBV7-3	CASSPTGGGTEAFF	TGTGCCAGCAGCCCCACCGGGGGAGGGACTGAAGCTTTCTTT
TRBJ2-1	NA	NA	TRBV5-1	CASFYASPMEQFF	TGCGCCAGCTTCTACGCTTCCCCGATGGAGCAGTTCTTC
TRBJ2-7	NA	TRBD2	TRBV6-6	CASSYSGTSGNGEQYF	TGTGCCAGCAGTTACTCTGGGACTAGCGGGAACGGCGAGCAGTACTTC
TRBJ2-1	NA	TRBD1	TRBV11-2	CASRSLQGSFNEQFF	TGTGCCAGCAGATCCTTACAGGGGTCCTTCAATGAGCAGTTCTTC
TRBJ2-7	NA	NA	TRBV30	CAWSADIGTSEQYF	TGTGCCTGGAGTGCAGACATAGGAACTTCTGAGCAGTACTTC